The next 30 T cell receptor beta chains were all read from a single sample in a study of blood T cell repertoires in COVID-19. The data were produced by immunoSEQ multiplex PCR, yet TCRdb's version contains in-frame clones alone and is incomplete. The profile covers nearly 25,000 clones, with 81% appearing a single time and approximately 6.1% taken by the ten largest. The sequencing input was peripheral blood. The receptors shown here come from a man between 65 and 85 years old with acute or convalescent COVID-19.

The chain combines TRBV6-6 with TRBJ2-1; 11 nucleotides line up with TRBD2. Germline V CDR1 and CDR2: MNHNY, SVGAGI (reference sequence). After removal of 2 bases from V and 15 bases from J, the junction contained 6 bases not matched to a gene. CDR3 length: 13 residues. CDR3 sequence (DNA): TGTGCCAGCAGTTACACACTAGCGGGGGAAGGGTTCTTC. The encoded protein is CASSYTLAGEGFF.

The chain has TRBV6-2 or TRBV6-3 and TRBJ1-6; 9 nucleotides line up with TRBD1. Trimming at V came to 5 bases and at J to 1 base, leaving 9 bases not matched to a gene. Germline V CDR1 and CDR2: MNHEY, SVGEGT. The CDR3 has 18 residues. CDR3 coding DNA: TGTGCCAGCAGTCCATCTCGACAGGGGGATTCCTATAATTCACCCCTCCACTTT. This codes for CASSPSRQGDSYNSPLHF.

This chain connects TRBV11-2 to TRBJ1-1; TRBD1 is a possible D gene (5 bases). Germline values: CDR1 SGHAT, CDR2 FQNNGV. V lost 5 bases and J lost 4, with 17 bases in between. This CDR3 comprises 15 residues. CDR3 nucleotides: TGTGCCAGCAGCCCCCTCGGGGGTCGGGGCACTGAAGCTTTCTTT. It encodes CASSPLGGRGTEAFF.

DNA for the CDR3: TGTGCCAGCAGCTTAGACCCCAGGGACTACGAGCAGTACTTC. It encodes CASSLDPRDYEQYF. The chain employs TRBV7-9 and TRBJ2-7; TRBD1 might be the D (5 bases). V gave up 1 base and J gave up 3 bases, with 10 bases separating them. The CDR3 totals 14 residues. Germline V gives CDR1 SEHNR, CDR2 FQNEAQ (reference sequence).

The chain combines TRBV7-6 with TRBJ2-7; TRBD2 agrees at 10 bases. J gave up 3 bases and V 0 bases, and 5 bases lay outside the gene matches. The germline CDR1 and CDR2 sequences are SGHVS and FNYEAQ. CDR3 length: 16 residues. Written as DNA, the CDR3 is TGTGCCAGCAGCTTAGCTACAGCGGGGGGGTTCTACGAGCAGTACTTC. Residues: CASSLATAGGFYEQYF.

This sequence joins TRBV6-1 and TRBJ2-1, with D unresolved. The V gene's germline CDR1 is MNHNS and CDR2 SASEGT. V was trimmed by 2 bases and J by 4 bases, leaving 15 bases between them. The length of the CDR3 is 16 residues. CDR3 region: CASSEHLVGRYNEQFF. As DNA, the CDR3 is TGTGCCAGCAGTGAACACCTGGTTGGCAGATACAATGAGCAGTTCTTC.

V usage is TRBV6-6 and J usage is TRBJ2-2; D gene ambiguous. The germline V and J ends were trimmed by 0 bases and 0 bases, with 8 bases remaining between them. Germline CDR1 reads MNHNY; CDR2 reads SVGAGI (reference sequence). The length of the CDR3 is 16 residues. The CDR3 spells CASSYSRVANTGELFF. The CDR3 DNA sequence: TGTGCCAGCAGTTACTCCCGAGTCGCGAACACCGGGGAGCTGTTTTTT.

V gene TRBV6-5 combines with J gene TRBJ2-7; 9 bases match TRBD1. Germline V gene sequence: CDR1 MNHEY, CDR2 SVGAGI. Trimming cost V 4 bases and J 7 bases; bases outside gene matches: 8. The CDR3 sequence is 14 residues long. The CDR3 DNA reads as TGTGCCAGCAGTTCCGGGACAGGGACACGGGAGCAGTACTTC. It specifies CASSSGTGTREQYF.

The chain combines TRBV6-5 with TRBJ2-3, with 9 bases matching TRBD2. The germline gives CDR1 MNHEY, CDR2 SVGAGI. After removal of 6 bases from V and 3 bases from J, the junction contained 7 bases not matched to a gene. The CDR3 runs 15 residues. CDR3 sequence (DNA): TGTGCCAGCAGGGGCGCGGCGGGGGGGACAGATACGCAGTATTTT. Amino acids: CASRGAAGGTDTQYF.

The V call is TRBV5-1, the J call TRBJ2-2; 7 positions agree with TRBD1. Germline V gives CDR1 SGHRS, CDR2 YFSETQ. V lost 6 bases, J lost 1 base, and 9 bases stayed unmatched. CDR3 length equals 16 residues. The CDR3 sequence: CASIKDRVENTGELFF. Written as DNA, the CDR3 is TGCGCCAGCATTAAAGACAGGGTAGAGAACACCGGGGAGCTGTTTTTT.

The chain recombines TRBV12-2 with TRBJ1-5; the DNA was not used to check the table's D call, TRBD1. TRBV12-2 is tagged as a pseudogene. The CDR3 covers 15 residues. CDR3 sequence reads: CASRLAKSGHQPQHF. For the CDR3, the DNA is TGTGCAAGTCGCTTAGCGAAGTCAGGGCATCAGCCCCAGCATTTT.

The chain has TRBV5-4 and TRBJ2-3; 8 positions match TRBD1. This CDR3 has 16 amino acids. Germline CDR1 reads SGHNT; CDR2 reads YYREEE (reference sequence). The V and J ends lost 3 bases and 2 bases, in that order; junction bases with no gene match: 8. The CDR3 spells CASSSLDREFTDTQYF. CDR3 bases: TGTGCCAGCAGCTCACTGGACAGGGAGTTCACAGATACGCAGTATTTT.

The chain is built from TRBV20-1 and TRBJ2-5; TRBD1 agrees at 8 bases. Trimming at V came to 3 bases and at J to 4 bases, leaving 13 bases not matched to a gene. This CDR3 has 16 residues. The V gene's germline CDR1 is DFQATT and CDR2 SNEGSKA (reference sequence). The CDR3 nucleotides read TGCAGTGCTAGTCCAACGACAGGGGAGAGGGCAGAGACCCAGTACTTC. Translating it yields CSASPTTGERAETQYF.

The chain links TRBV3-1 (or the pseudogene TRBV3-2) to TRBJ2-3, with 7 bases identical to TRBD2. The CDR3 covers 18 residues. V shed 0 bases and J 0 bases; nucleotides not matched to a gene: 9. Germline V gene data show CDR1 as LGHDT and CDR2 as YNNKEL (reference sequence). The CDR3, as DNA: TGTGCCAGCAGCCAAGAGGCCCCAGCGGGGACTAGCACAGATACGCAGTATTTT. It codes for CASSQEAPAGTSTDTQYF.

The V and J genes are TRBV27 and TRBJ1-2, with D unresolved. CDR1 is MNHEY, CDR2 SMNVEV, per germline (reference sequence). Trimming took off 2 bases at V and 6 bases at J, with 7 bases between the two ends. This CDR3 region has 12 residues. CDR3 in DNA: TGTGCCAGCAGTTTACGAGGGAATGGCTACACCTTC. Encoded protein: CASSLRGNGYTF.

The table lists this clone with a count of one. The gene calls are TRBV12-5 and TRBJ1-2; TRBD1 matches 7 bases. Germline V lookup: CDR1 LGHNT, CDR2 FRNRAP. The CDR3 consists of 16 residues. The V and J ends lost 2 bases and 6 bases, in that order; junction bases with no gene match: 12. CDR3 in amino acids: CASGLRRDRGGNGYTF. The CDR3 DNA is TGTGCTAGTGGTTTGCGCAGGGACAGAGGGGGAAATGGCTACACCTTC.

This clone showed up just a few times. The chain joins TRBV7-9 to TRBJ2-2, with 8 bases identical to TRBD2. With V trimmed by 5 bases and J by 5 bases, 7 bases remained unmatched. This CDR3 has 15 residues. Per the germline V gene, CDR1 is SEHNR and CDR2 is FQNEAQ (reference sequence). The CDR3 is CASSETSGGTGELFF. CDR3 coding DNA: TGTGCCAGCAGCGAAACTTCGGGGGGGACCGGGGAGCTGTTTTTT.

The chain uses TRBV2 and TRBJ2-2; TRBD2 is a possible D gene (6 bases). The CDR3 sequence is 18 residues long. The germline V gene has CDR1 SNHLY and CDR2 FYNNEI. V dropped 2 bases and J dropped 0 bases, with 16 bases sitting between them. The CDR3: CASSETPLWGANTGELFF. The CDR3 DNA reads as TGTGCCAGCAGTGAAACCCCACTTTGGGGGGCGAACACCGGGGAGCTGTTTTTT.

The chain joins TRBV13 to TRBJ1-2; no clear D gene. The CDR3 consists of 14 residues. In germline, CDR1 is PRHDT, CDR2 FYEKMQ (reference sequence). Trimming left V 1 base short and J 4 bases short, with 10 bases between. The CDR3 loop reads CASSLEGGSYGYTF. The CDR3 region has the DNA TGTGCCAGCAGCTTAGAAGGAGGGTCCTATGGCTACACCTTC.

V usage is TRBV7-2 and J usage is TRBJ1-2, with 11 nucleotides matching TRBD1. The junction had 12 bases not matched to a gene; V was cut back by 5 bases and J by 4 bases. Germline lookup yields CDR1 SGHTA and CDR2 FQGNSA. This CDR3 region has 17 residues. CDR3 bases: TGTGCCAGCAGCCCCACTGGACAGGGGGCTTATGGCTATGGCTACACCTTC. Its translation is CASSPTGQGAYGYGYTF.

This chain uses TRBV5-4 with TRBJ2-7, with D unresolved. V was trimmed by 3 bases and J by 1 base, leaving 2 bases between them. Germline assignment: CDR1 SGHNT and CDR2 YYREEE (reference sequence). This CDR3 is 11 amino acids long. The CDR3 here is CASSSSYEQYF. CDR3 DNA sequence: TGTGCCAGCAGCTCTTCCTACGAGCAGTACTTC. The full variable domain, in which reference TRBV5-4 and TRBJ2-7 provide the parts outside the CDR3, is ETGVTQSPTHLIKTRGQQVTLRCSSQSGHNTVSWYQQALGQGPQFIFQYYREEENGRGNFPPRFSGLQFPNYSSELNVNALELDDSALYLCASSSSYEQYFGPGTRLTVT.

This chain joins TRBV19 and TRBJ2-3; 10 bases fit TRBD2. V lost 4 bases, J lost 0 bases, and 1 base stayed unmatched. The CDR3 spans 15 residues. Per the germline V gene, CDR1 is LNHDA and CDR2 is SQIVND (reference sequence). CDR3 in DNA: TGTGCCAGTAGTAGGACTAGCGGTAGCACAGATACGCAGTATTTT. Its protein product is CASSRTSGSTDTQYF.

Only one count was recorded for this clone. The chain is built from TRBV19 and TRBJ2-1; 10 nucleotides align to TRBD2. Germline-derived CDR1 and CDR2 are LNHDA and SQIVND (reference sequence). After removal of 5 bases from V and 7 bases from J, the junction contained 14 bases not matched to a gene. The CDR3 loop spans 17 amino acids. The CDR3 region is CASSLVATSGFGNEQFF. CDR3 DNA: TGTGCCAGTAGTCTCGTCGCGACTAGCGGGTTCGGTAATGAGCAGTTCTTC.

The gene calls are TRBV5-1 and TRBJ1-1; D possibly corresponds to TRBD1 (5 bases). V shed 2 bases and J shed 4 bases, with 9 bases lying between them. CDR1 and CDR2 from the germline V gene are SGHRS and YFSETQ. There are 13 residues in the CDR3. The CDR3 loop reads CASSLNQGTEAFF. The CDR3 nucleotides read TGCGCCAGCAGCTTAAACCAGGGCACTGAAGCTTTCTTT.

The V gene is TRBV7-3, the J gene TRBJ2-2, with 12 bases fitting TRBD1. Germline V gene lookup returns CDR1 SGHTA and CDR2 FQGTGA. The CDR3 sequence is 15 residues long. Unmatched junction bases numbered 2, after V lost 5 bases and J lost 4 bases. CDR3 region: CASSRDRGRTGELFF. CDR3 nucleotide sequence: TGTGCCAGCAGCCGGGACAGGGGGCGCACCGGGGAGCTGTTTTTT.

This sequence joins TRBV18 and TRBJ2-1, with TRBD2 matching over 11 bases. V gave up 3 bases and J gave up 10 bases; unmatched junction bases: 11. CDR3 size: 16 residues. Germline values: CDR1 KGHSH, CDR2 LQKENI. The CDR3 DNA reads TGTGCCAGCTCACCCTCCCAACTAGCGGGAGTAGAAGAGCAGTTCTTC. Translated: CASSPSQLAGVEEQFF.

This rearrangement joins TRBV5-1 to TRBJ2-5; D is ambiguous. This CDR3 has 13 amino acids. Germline assignment: CDR1 SGHRS and CDR2 YFSETQ. V was clipped by 5 bases and J by 0 bases, with 8 bases between them. The CDR3 loop reads CASRVEYQETQYF. The CDR3 DNA sequence: TGCGCCAGCAGGGTCGAGTACCAAGAGACCCAGTACTTC.

The chain employs TRBV27 and TRBJ1-4, with unresolved D. The germline V gene has CDR1 MNHEY and CDR2 SMNVEV (reference sequence). The CDR3 extends over 16 amino acids. V was clipped by 4 bases and J by 0 bases, with 12 bases between them. The CDR3 spells CASSSRGVSTNEKLFF. The CDR3 DNA sequence: TGTGCCAGCAGTTCCCGGGGAGTTTCAACTAATGAAAAACTGTTTTTT.

The V gene is TRBV3-1 (or the pseudogene TRBV3-2), the J gene TRBJ2-2; TRBD2 matches at 8 bases. V lost 0 bases and J lost 4; bases outside the gene matches: 7. CDR1 is LGHDT, CDR2 YNNKEL, per germline (reference sequence). This CDR3 region has 17 residues. Here the CDR3 DNA reads TGTGCCAGCAGCCAAGAGCGGCTAGCGGGTTTCACCGGGGAGCTGTTTTTT. Translated, it gives CASSQERLAGFTGELFF.

By sample share, this clone is medium-sized. The sample contains more than one DNA sequence encoding this CDR3. V is TRBV19 and J is TRBJ2-7; 9 nucleotides align to TRBD1. Trimming removed 4 bases from V and 1 base from J; junction bases left unmatched: 5. The germline CDR1 and CDR2 sequences are LNHDA and SQIVND (reference sequence). CDR3 size: 15 residues. The CDR3 DNA is TGTGCCAGTAGTAGCTCCGGGACAGGGTCCTACGAGCAGTACTTC. This sequence encodes CASSSSGTGSYEQYF. Supplemented by reference TRBV19 and TRBJ2-7, the full variable domain reads DGGITQSPKYLFRKEGQNVTLSCEQNLNHDAMYWYRQDPGQGLRLIYYSQIVNDFQKGDIAEGYSVSREKKESFPLTVTSAQKNPTAFYLCASSSSGTGSYEQYFGPGTRLTVT.